This T cell receptor (beta chain) is from a study of cytomegalovirus exposure and HLA in healthy donors. Overall study results and limits: Among the most significant clusters, several appeared linked to common viral pathogens in a later analysis. Across donors, sequencing depth was assumed by presence/absence analyses to be roughly uniform. 16,951 TCR beta sequences were associated with HLA alleles at 0.05 false discovery rate in a later analysis. Follow-up analysis later connected one missense variant in DCLRE1C with trimming of TCR beta V- and J-genes.

A remark on this clone: Its antigen is undetermined.

V was pared by 5 bases and J by 0 bases, with 6 bases of the junction left unmatched. Germline loops: CDR1 SGHNT, CDR2 YYREEE (reference sequence). The CDR3 has 15 residues. The PCR had 60 Vbeta and 13 Jbeta primers. This table comes from immunoSEQ multiplex PCR, and its TCRdb copy is limited to in-frame clones, with some not included. The listing contains about 65,000 clones. This TCR was recovered from a boy aged 5-17 years in good health and CMV-seronegative. The rearrangement links TRBV5-4 to TRBJ2-7; 9 bases are shared with TRBD1. The sequenced material came from PBMCs. The CDR3 sequence: CASRQGTGSSYEQYF. Here the CDR3 DNA reads TGTGCCAGCAGACAGGGGACAGGGAGCTCCTACGAGCAGTACTTC.